This T cell receptor (beta chain) was retrieved from a study of spatial heterogeneity in lung cancer. In regard to this clonotype: Mismatch with germline at one junction end may stem from a read error.

Time point indicated: sample taken at primary tumor resection. Unsorted whole RNA from tumor, nontumor lung or frozen PBMC underwent sequencing. Unique molecular identifiers, one per molecule, were present on every TCR cDNA molecule. TCRdb reprocessed the 5' RACE reads via MiXCR and lists one record per CDR3 protein. The sample shows tens of thousands of distinct CDR3 sequences, around 5% of them seen only once. Germline V gene sequence: CDR1 SGHNT, CDR2 YYREEE (reference sequence). This CDR3 contains 13 residues. Source: PBMCs, taken at surgery. The TCR comes from a female donor with early-stage non-small cell lung cancer. The chain uses TRBV5-4 and TRBJ1-4; D ambiguous. The CDR3 nucleotides read TGTGCCAGCAGCTATGGACGGGATGAAAAACTGTTTTTC. Its translation: CASSYGRDEKLFF.